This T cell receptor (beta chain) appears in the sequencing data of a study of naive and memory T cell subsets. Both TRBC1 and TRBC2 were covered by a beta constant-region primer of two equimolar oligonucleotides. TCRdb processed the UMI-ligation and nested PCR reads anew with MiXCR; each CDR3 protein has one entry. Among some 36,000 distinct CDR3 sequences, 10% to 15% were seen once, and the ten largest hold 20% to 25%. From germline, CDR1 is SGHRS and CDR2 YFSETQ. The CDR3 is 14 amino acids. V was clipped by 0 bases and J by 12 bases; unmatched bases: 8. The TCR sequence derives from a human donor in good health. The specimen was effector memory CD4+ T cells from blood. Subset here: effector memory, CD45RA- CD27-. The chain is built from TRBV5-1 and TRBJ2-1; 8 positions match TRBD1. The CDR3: CASSLDRGERGQFF. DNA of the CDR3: TGCGCCAGCAGCTTGGACAGGGGGGAAAGGGGGCAGTTCTTC.